The 3 T cell receptor beta chains listed next were all sequenced from one sample in a study of T cell repertoires in cytomegalovirus infection. TCRdb ran MiXCR on the reads and lists one entry per CDR3 protein. The data hold 300,000 to 400,000 distinct CDR3 sequences, with 29% observed a single time. No antigen has been identified for these receptors. Sequencing was performed on cultured PBMCs, taken from culture after CMV antigen stimulation. These receptor sequences come from a human donor in good health (CMV status not recorded). Some clones in this sample may be carry-over from other donors' samples.

The chain recombines TRBV30 with TRBJ1-6; D gene uncertain. CDR1 is GTSNPN, CDR2 SVGIG, per germline (reference sequence). The length of the CDR3 is 14 residues. V lost 0 bases to trimming and J lost 9 bases, with 12 bases between them. The CDR3 nucleotides are TGTGCCTGGAGTGTCGGAACTCGCAGTTCACCCCTCCACTTT. Translation: CAWSVGTRSSPLHF.

This clonotype was seen only a few times. This rearrangement joins TRBV28 to TRBJ2-7; D gene ambiguous. This CDR3 contains 11 residues. V lost 6 bases to trimming and J lost 9 bases, with 12 bases between them. Germline CDR1 is MDHEN and CDR2 is SYDVKM. DNA of the CDR3: TGTGCCAGCAGCGCTACGTCCGGGCAGTACTTC. This encodes CASSATSGQYF.

The chain carries TRBV9 and TRBJ2-5; 7 bases are a match to TRBD2. Germline V gene lookup returns CDR1 SGDLS and CDR2 YYNGEE. The CDR3 contains 15 residues. With V trimmed by 1 base and J by 2 bases, 5 bases remained unmatched. The CDR3 DNA reads TGTGCCAGCAGCGTACTGGGCGGGGGACAAGAGACCCAGTACTTC. Its translation is CASSVLGGGQETQYF.